The 2 T cell receptor beta chains presented below share a single source sample, sequenced in a study of T cell changes during pregnancy in multiple sclerosis. Profiling relied on immunoSEQ multiplex PCR, and the TCRdb table lists in-frame clones only, not all of them. The profile covers over 50,000 clones, with more than 75% appearing a single time and 5.3% taken by the ten largest. The sequenced material came from peripheral blood from another person, used as feeder cells. Source of these receptors: a human donor whose cells served as feeder cells for cultures in a pregnancy study.

CDR3 loop: CATLAGGSSYEQYF. CDR3 nucleotide sequence: TGTGCCACCCTAGCGGGGGGGAGCTCCTACGAGCAGTACTTC. This chain uses TRBV2 with TRBJ2-7; 12 positions agree with TRBD2. The CDR3 has 14 amino acids. The J segment lost 0 bases and the V segment lost 10 bases, leaving 4 bases of the junction unmatched. From germline, CDR1 is SNHLY and CDR2 FYNNEI.

The J gene is TRBJ2-1, the V gene TRBV7-2; possibly TRBD2 for D (5 bases). This CDR3 region has 15 residues. With 0 bases removed from V and 0 bases from J, the gap between germline ends came to 6 bases. Germline CDR1 SGHTA, CDR2 FQGNSA. The CDR3 nucleotides read TGTGCCAGCAGCTTAGCGGGAGTCTCCTACAATGAGCAGTTCTTC. It specifies CASSLAGVSYNEQFF.